A selection of T cell receptor beta chains follows, all from one sample in a study of T cell responses to AZD1222 COVID-19 vaccine. Sequencing used immunoSEQ multiplex PCR; TCRdb keeps in-frame clones, though not all of them. The sample has about 130,000 clones; about 91% are singletons. The material was peripheral blood, obtained on day 0 of AZD1222 vaccination. Receptor source: an adult in good health. CDR3s include the opening cysteine and the closing phenylalanine or tryptophan. Fields, in order: D gene, V gene, J gene, clone size, CDR3 protein, CDR3 DNA. A D gene is named only where the DNA matches it firmly. Rows may omit the clone size; those that give it use once, few, many or a size class.

TRBD2,TRBV6-5,TRBJ2-1,NA,CASSYPRGGGYNEQFF,TGTGCCAGCAGTTACCCCCGGGGCGGGGGCTACAATGAGCAGTTCTTC
TRBD2,TRBV5-1,TRBJ2-1,NA,CASSRLAGDNEQFF,TGCGCCAGCAGCCGACTAGCGGGGGACAATGAGCAGTTCTTC
TRBD1,TRBV27,TRBJ2-7,NA,CASSLDRVSYEQYF,TGTGCCAGCAGTTTAGACAGGGTCTCCTACGAGCAGTACTTC
NA,TRBV30,TRBJ2-7,NA,CAWSLATSYEQYF,TGTGCCTGGAGTCTGGCCACTTCCTACGAGCAGTACTTC
TRBD1,TRBV7-9,TRBJ1-6,NA,CASSYSGGRGSPLHF,TGTGCCAGCAGCTACTCAGGGGGGCGCGGTTCACCCCTCCACTTT
NA,TRBV4-2,TRBJ1-6,NA,CASSQDLFRAGAWSPLHF,TGTGCCAGCAGCCAAGATCTCTTTAGGGCGGGGGCATGGTCACCCCTCCACTTT
NA,TRBV7-9,TRBJ1-6,NA,CASSLTGARSPLHF,TGTGCCAGCAGCTTAACCGGGGCCAGGTCACCCCTCCACTTT
NA,TRBV4-2,TRBJ2-1,NA,CASSQDPGQIGEQFF,TGTGCCAGCAGCCAAGACCCGGGACAAATTGGTGAGCAGTTCTTC
TRBD2,TRBV27,TRBJ2-3,NA,CASSTLGTSGDYTDTQYF,TGTGCCAGCAGTACCTTGGGGACTAGCGGGGATTACACAGATACGCAGTATTTT
TRBD1,TRBV5-1,TRBJ2-7,NA,CASSLRQGAPYEQYF,TGCGCCAGCAGCTTACGACAGGGGGCACCCTACGAGCAGTACTTC
TRBD1,TRBV19,TRBJ1-1,NA,CASRHRKTGGTEAFF,TGTGCCAGTAGGCATAGAAAGACAGGGGGCACTGAAGCTTTCTTT
NA,TRBV6-5,TRBJ1-2,NA,CASRVTADSPGYTF,TGTGCCAGCAGAGTTACTGCGGACAGCCCTGGCTACACCTTC
TRBD2,TRBV3-1/TRBV3-2,TRBJ2-1,NA,CASSQARPGLESEEQFF,TGTGCCAGCAGCCAAGCCCGACCGGGACTAGAGTCGGAGGAGCAGTTCTTC
TRBD1,TRBV5-1,TRBJ1-3,NA,CASTLDRLSSGNTIYF,TGCGCCAGCACCCTGGACAGGCTCAGCTCTGGAAACACCATATATTTT
TRBD1,TRBV6-5,TRBJ1-4,few,CASSYSGTGDYEKLFF,TGTGCCAGCAGTTACTCGGGGACAGGCGATTATGAAAAACTGTTTTTT
NA,TRBV29-1,TRBJ1-2,once,CSVVTERGYGYTF,TGCAGCGTTGTCACAGAGAGGGGTTATGGCTACACCTTC
NA,TRBV7-3,TRBJ2-7,NA,CASSSDPEGEQYF,TGTGCCAGCAGCTCTGACCCGGAGGGCGAGCAGTACTTC
NA,TRBV19,TRBJ1-1,NA,CASSWRARSEAFF,TGTGCCAGTAGTTGGAGGGCCCGGAGTGAAGCTTTCTTT
NA,TRBV3-1/TRBV3-2,TRBJ2-2,NA,CASSRWQNTGELFF,TGTGCCAGCAGCCGTTGGCAAAACACCGGGGAGCTGTTTTTT
NA,TRBV6-5,TRBJ2-7,once,CASSYSRGSLSYEQYF,TGTGCCAGCAGTTACTCTCGGGGCTCCCTCTCCTACGAGCAGTACTTC
NA,TRBV25-1,TRBJ1-1,NA,CASSVTNTEAFF,TGTGCCAGCAGTGTAACTAACACTGAAGCTTTCTTT